Listed here are 5 T cell receptor beta chains from one sample, sequenced in a study of OX40 agonist ivuxolimab in advanced cancers. Sequencing was performed with immunoSEQ multiplex PCR; in TCRdb, only in-frame clones are kept and a portion is missing. The sample has about 68,000 clones; approximately 82% are singletons. The material was CD4+ or CD8+ T cells sorted from blood, obtained in a trial of the OX40 agonist ivuxolimab. These receptor sequences come from an adult with an advanced solid tumor such as melanoma, head and neck, liver or kidney cancer.

This clone showed up just once. This rearrangement joins TRBV11-2 to TRBJ2-1; 10 nucleotides line up with TRBD2. Germline V lookup: CDR1 SGHAT, CDR2 FQNNGV. V was pared by 5 bases and J by 6 bases, with 4 bases of the junction left unmatched. The CDR3 has 14 residues. Here the CDR3 DNA reads TGTGCCAGCAGCCTAGCGGGAGCCCTCAATGAGCAGTTCTTC. The encoded protein is CASSLAGALNEQFF.

The chain combines TRBV19 with TRBJ1-5; D is unresolved. The V end lost 1 base, the J end lost 1 base, and 11 bases lay between the germline ends. CDR3 length equals 16 residues. Germline loops: CDR1 LNHDA, CDR2 SQIVND (reference sequence). CDR3 loop: CASSIAPPGSNQPQHF. The CDR3 DNA is TGTGCCAGTAGTATAGCCCCCCCGGGGAGCAATCAGCCCCAGCATTTT.

The rearrangement links TRBV18 to TRBJ2-7; 8 bases match TRBD1. Germline V gives CDR1 KGHSH, CDR2 LQKENI. The CDR3 runs to 16 residues. V dropped 3 bases and J dropped 4; count of bases not matched to a gene: 11. The CDR3 DNA reads TGTGCCAGCTCACCGGACAGGGTCCTCGTTTCTTACGAGCAGTACTTC. Its translation is CASSPDRVLVSYEQYF.

This clone was seen just once. The rearrangement links TRBV9 to TRBJ1-1, with a weak D call TRBD1 (5 bases). V lost 3 bases and J lost 3, with 15 bases in between. The V gene's germline CDR1 is SGDLS and CDR2 YYNGEE. The length of the CDR3 is 15 residues. As DNA, the CDR3 is TGTGCCAGCAGCGCGCTGGGGGGGAAGGACACTGAAGCTTTCTTT. It encodes CASSALGGKDTEAFF.

The rearrangement uses TRBV28 and TRBJ2-1; 10 bases map to TRBD2. CDR1 and CDR2 from the germline V gene are MDHEN and SYDVKM. Unmatched junction bases numbered 6, after V lost 7 bases and J lost 6 bases. The CDR3 covers 14 residues. As DNA, the CDR3 is TGTGCCAGCATTGTGAGCGGGAGGGTCAATGAGCAGTTCTTC. Protein sequence: CASIVSGRVNEQFF.